This TCR beta chain was identified in a study of shared clonotypes between healthy human individuals. Study observations and caveats: Researchers found naive subsets generally carried larger estimated richness than memory subsets.

The assay was immunoSEQ multiplex PCR, and TCRdb's table has in-frame clones only and misses some. In the table there are under 750,000 clones, around 70% of which are singletons. The CDR3 runs to 15 residues. V lost 4 bases and J lost 0; bases outside the gene matches: 2. CDR1 is LNHDA and CDR2 is SQIVND in the germline V gene (reference sequence). In its sample, this clone was seen once. The antigen remains undetermined. The clonotype was recovered from a woman under 40 in good health. The sample comprised memory CD4+ T cells sorted from blood. Sample subset: CD45RA-negative fraction. This chain uses TRBV19 with TRBJ2-1; the match to TRBD2 covers 8 bases. The CDR3 DNA reads TGTGCCAGTAGTAAACTAGCGGCCTCCTACAATGAGCAGTTCTTC. Translated: CASSKLAASYNEQFF.